A selection of T cell receptor beta chains follows, all from one sample in a study of cytomegalovirus exposure and HLA in healthy donors. The repertoire was sequenced with immunoSEQ multiplex PCR; TCRdb's copy has only in-frame clones and lacks some. The profile shows approximately 160,000 clones, around 86% of them singletons. Sequencing used PBMCs. These receptors originate from a human donor in good health. CDR3s include the opening cysteine and the closing phenylalanine or tryptophan. The order of the fields is CDR3 protein, CDR3 DNA, D gene, V gene, clone size, J gene. A D gene is named only where the DNA matches it firmly. Some rows have no size entry. The others give once, few or many, or a class for an expanded clone.

cdr3_aa: CASSFGGRDTGELFF
cdr3_nt: TGTGCCAGCAGCTTCGGGGGGAGGGACACCGGGGAGCTGTTTTTT
d_call: TRBD2
v_call: TRBV7-3
clone_size: -
j_call: TRBJ2-2

cdr3_aa: CASSLSRGRTGNQPQHF
cdr3_nt: TGTGCCAGCAGCTTGAGCAGGGGGCGGACGGGCAATCAGCCCCAGCATTTT
d_call: TRBD1
v_call: TRBV5-4
clone_size: -
j_call: TRBJ1-5

cdr3_aa: CASRTDGTATSNYGYTF
cdr3_nt: TGTGCCAGTAGGACCGACGGGACAGCCACCTCTAACTATGGCTACACCTTC
d_call: TRBD1
v_call: TRBV19
clone_size: -
j_call: TRBJ1-2

cdr3_aa: CASSPDTASGYTF
cdr3_nt: TGTGCCAGCAGCCCCGACACGGCTTCTGGCTACACCTTC
d_call: -
v_call: TRBV6-5
clone_size: once
j_call: TRBJ1-2

cdr3_aa: CASSEVGGASYGYTF
cdr3_nt: TGTGCCAGCTCAGAAGTCGGGGGGGCGTCCTATGGCTACACCTTC
d_call: -
v_call: TRBV6-1
clone_size: few
j_call: TRBJ1-2

cdr3_aa: CASSVELAGDRDTQYF
cdr3_nt: TGTGCCAGCAGCGTAGAACTAGCGGGGGATCGTGATACGCAGTATTTT
d_call: TRBD2
v_call: TRBV9
clone_size: once
j_call: TRBJ2-3

cdr3_aa: CASSIDAAASPLHF
cdr3_nt: TGTGCCAGTAGTATAGATGCAGCGGCTTCACCCCTCCACTTT
d_call: -
v_call: TRBV19
clone_size: -
j_call: TRBJ1-6

cdr3_aa: CASGLVGFGGEQYF
cdr3_nt: TGTGCTAGTGGTTTGGTAGGGTTCGGGGGCGAGCAGTACTTC
d_call: -
v_call: TRBV12-5
clone_size: -
j_call: TRBJ2-7

cdr3_aa: CASSDGASGGGHNEQFF
cdr3_nt: TGTGCCAGCAGTGACGGGGCTAGCGGGGGGGGTCACAATGAGCAGTTCTTC
d_call: TRBD2
v_call: TRBV6-4
clone_size: few
j_call: TRBJ2-1

cdr3_aa: CASSYSTRGDGYTF
cdr3_nt: TGTGCCAGCAGTTACTCGACCAGGGGCGATGGCTACACCTTC
d_call: -
v_call: TRBV6-6
clone_size: -
j_call: TRBJ1-2

cdr3_aa: CASSQVKGQAETQYF
cdr3_nt: TGCGCCAGCAGCCAAGTGAAGGGACAGGCAGAGACCCAGTACTTC
d_call: TRBD1
v_call: TRBV4-1
clone_size: -
j_call: TRBJ2-5

cdr3_aa: CASSSGTGVAYEQYF
cdr3_nt: TGTGCCAGCAGTTCCGGGACAGGGGTCGCCTACGAGCAGTACTTC
d_call: TRBD1
v_call: TRBV27
clone_size: -
j_call: TRBJ2-7

cdr3_aa: CASRGDRGISGELFF
cdr3_nt: TGTGCCAGCAGGGGGGACAGGGGCATTTCCGGGGAGCTGTTTTTT
d_call: TRBD1
v_call: TRBV2
clone_size: -
j_call: TRBJ2-2